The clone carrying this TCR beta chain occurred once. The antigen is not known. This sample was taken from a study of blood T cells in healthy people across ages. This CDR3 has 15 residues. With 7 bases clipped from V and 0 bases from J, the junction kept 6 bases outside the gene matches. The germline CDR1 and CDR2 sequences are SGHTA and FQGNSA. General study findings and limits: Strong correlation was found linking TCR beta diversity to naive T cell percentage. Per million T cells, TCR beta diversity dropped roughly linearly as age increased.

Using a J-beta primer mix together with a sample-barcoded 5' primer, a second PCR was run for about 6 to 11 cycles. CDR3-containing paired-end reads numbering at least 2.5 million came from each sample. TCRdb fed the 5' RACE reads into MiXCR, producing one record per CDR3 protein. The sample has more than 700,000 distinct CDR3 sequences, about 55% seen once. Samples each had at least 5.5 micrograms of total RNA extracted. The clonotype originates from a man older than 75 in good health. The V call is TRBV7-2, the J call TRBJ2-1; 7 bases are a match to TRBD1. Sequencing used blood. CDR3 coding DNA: TGTGCCAGCATCAGGGGGTCGGGCTCCTACAATGAGCAGTTCTTC. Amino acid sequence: CASIRGSGSYNEQFF. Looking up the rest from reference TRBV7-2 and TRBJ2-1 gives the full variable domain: GAGVSQSPSNKVTEKGKDVELRCDPISGHTALYWYRQSLGQGLEFLIYFQGNSAPDKSGLPSDRFSAERTGGSVSTLTIQRTQQEDSAVYLCASIRGSGSYNEQFFGPGTRLTVL.